This T cell receptor (beta chain) was sequenced in a study of blood T cell repertoires in COVID-19. Study as a whole: PBMCs, B-cell-depleted T cells, or T cells provided the cDNA or gDNA that made up the material.

Authors' processing steps: Counts of nucleated cells, estimated from reference gene primer amplification, were obtained. Sequencing used immunoSEQ multiplex PCR; TCRdb keeps in-frame clones, though not all of them. From that table come the V and J calls and clone size; the DNA was used to work out D and trimming. The table lists approximately 300,000 clones, more than 85% of them singletons, with approximately 17% in the top ten. Recruitment covered 20 to 25 US areas and drew participants whose ages spanned roughly 18 to 90 years. Cohorts were based on clinical histories the participants reported. The CDR3 runs 15 residues. Germline V lookup: CDR1 SGHRS, CDR2 YFSETQ. J was trimmed by 1 base and V by 2 bases; bases with no gene match: 4.

The chain carries TRBV5-1 and TRBJ1-1; 8 bases map to TRBD1. The sequence was obtained from a woman in her thirties who had recovered from COVID-19. The specimen sequenced was PBMCs or T cells enriched from blood (not recorded which). The CDR3 reads CASSLNRGANTEAFF. CDR3 DNA sequence: TGCGCCAGCAGCTTAAACAGGGGGGCGAACACTGAAGCTTTCTTT.